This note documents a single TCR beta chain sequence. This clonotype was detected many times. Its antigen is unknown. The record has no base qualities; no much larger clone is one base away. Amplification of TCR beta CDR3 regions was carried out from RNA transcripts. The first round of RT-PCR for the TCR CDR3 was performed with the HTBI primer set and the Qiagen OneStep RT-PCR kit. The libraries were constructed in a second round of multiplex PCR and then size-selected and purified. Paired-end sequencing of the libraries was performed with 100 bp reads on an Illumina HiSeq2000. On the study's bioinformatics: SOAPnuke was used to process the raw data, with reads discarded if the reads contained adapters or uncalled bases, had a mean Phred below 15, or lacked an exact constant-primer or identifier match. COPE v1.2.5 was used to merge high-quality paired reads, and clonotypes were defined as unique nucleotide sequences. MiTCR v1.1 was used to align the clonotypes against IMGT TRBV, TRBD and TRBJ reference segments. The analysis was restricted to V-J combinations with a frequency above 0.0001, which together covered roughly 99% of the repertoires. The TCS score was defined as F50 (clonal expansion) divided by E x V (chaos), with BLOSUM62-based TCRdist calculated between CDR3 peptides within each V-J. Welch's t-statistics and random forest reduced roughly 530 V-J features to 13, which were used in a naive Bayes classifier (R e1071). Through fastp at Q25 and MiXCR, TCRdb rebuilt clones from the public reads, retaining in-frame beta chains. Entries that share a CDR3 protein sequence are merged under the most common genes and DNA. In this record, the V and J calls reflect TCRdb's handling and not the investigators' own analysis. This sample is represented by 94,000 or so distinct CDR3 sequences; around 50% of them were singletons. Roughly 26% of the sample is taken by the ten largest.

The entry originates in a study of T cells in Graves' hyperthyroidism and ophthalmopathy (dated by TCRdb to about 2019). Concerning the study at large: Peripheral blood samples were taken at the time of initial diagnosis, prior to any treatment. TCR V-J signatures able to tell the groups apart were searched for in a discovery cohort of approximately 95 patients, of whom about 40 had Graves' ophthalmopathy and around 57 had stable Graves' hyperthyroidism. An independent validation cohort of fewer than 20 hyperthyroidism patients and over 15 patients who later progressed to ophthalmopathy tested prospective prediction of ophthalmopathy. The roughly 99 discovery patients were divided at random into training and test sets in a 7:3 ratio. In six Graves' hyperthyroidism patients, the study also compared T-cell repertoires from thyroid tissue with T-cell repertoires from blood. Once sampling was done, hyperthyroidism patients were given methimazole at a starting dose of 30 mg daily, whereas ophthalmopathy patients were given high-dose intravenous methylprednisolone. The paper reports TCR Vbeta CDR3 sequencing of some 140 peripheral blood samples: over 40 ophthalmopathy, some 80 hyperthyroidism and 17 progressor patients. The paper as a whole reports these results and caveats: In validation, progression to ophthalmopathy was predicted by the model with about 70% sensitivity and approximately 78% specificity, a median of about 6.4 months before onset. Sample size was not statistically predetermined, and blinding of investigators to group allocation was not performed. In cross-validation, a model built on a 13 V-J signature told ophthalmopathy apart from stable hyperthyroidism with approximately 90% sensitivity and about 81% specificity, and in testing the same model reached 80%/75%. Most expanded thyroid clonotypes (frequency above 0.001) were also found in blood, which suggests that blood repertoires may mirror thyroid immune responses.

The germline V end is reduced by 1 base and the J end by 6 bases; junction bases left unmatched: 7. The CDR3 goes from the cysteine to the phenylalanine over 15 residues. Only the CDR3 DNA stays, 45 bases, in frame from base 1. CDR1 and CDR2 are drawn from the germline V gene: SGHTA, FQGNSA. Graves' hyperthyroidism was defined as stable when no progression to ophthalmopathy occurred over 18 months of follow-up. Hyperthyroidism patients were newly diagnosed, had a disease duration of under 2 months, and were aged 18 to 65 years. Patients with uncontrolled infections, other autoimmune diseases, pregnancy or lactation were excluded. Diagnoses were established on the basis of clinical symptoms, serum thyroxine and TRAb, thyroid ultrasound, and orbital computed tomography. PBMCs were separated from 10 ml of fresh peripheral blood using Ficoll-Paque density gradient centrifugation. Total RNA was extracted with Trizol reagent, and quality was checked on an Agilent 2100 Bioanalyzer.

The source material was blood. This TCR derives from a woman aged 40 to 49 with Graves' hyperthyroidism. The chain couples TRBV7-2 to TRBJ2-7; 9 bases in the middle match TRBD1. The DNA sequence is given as TGTGCCAGCAGCTTAGGAGGGACAGGGTTTGTCGAGCAGTACTTC. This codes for CASSLGGTGFVEQYF. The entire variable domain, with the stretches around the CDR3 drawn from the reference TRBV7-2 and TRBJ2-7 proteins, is GAGVSQSPSNKVTEKGKDVELRCDPISGHTALYWYRQSLGQGLEFLIYFQGNSAPDKSGLPSDRFSAERTGGSVSTLTIQRTQQEDSAVYLCASSLGGTGFVEQYFGPGTRLTVT.